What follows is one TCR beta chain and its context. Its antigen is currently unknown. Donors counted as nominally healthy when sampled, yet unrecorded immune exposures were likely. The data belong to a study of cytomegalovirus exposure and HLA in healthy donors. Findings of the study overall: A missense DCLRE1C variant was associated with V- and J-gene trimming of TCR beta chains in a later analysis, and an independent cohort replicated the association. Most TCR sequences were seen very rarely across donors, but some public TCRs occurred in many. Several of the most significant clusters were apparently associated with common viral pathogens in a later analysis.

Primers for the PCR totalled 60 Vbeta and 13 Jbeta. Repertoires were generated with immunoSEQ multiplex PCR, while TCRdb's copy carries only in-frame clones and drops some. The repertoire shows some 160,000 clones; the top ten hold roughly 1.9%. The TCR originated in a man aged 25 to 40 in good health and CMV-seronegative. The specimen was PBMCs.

In nucleotides, the CDR3 is TGTGCCAGCAGCTTAGACAGGGGGGCCTCAGGAGCTTTCTTT. Its translation is CASSLDRGASGAFF. The rearrangement joins TRBV5-5 to TRBJ1-1, with TRBD1 matching 9 bases. CDR1 is SGHKS, CDR2 YYEKEE, per germline (reference sequence). This CDR3 spans 14 amino acids. V dropped 2 bases and J dropped 10; count of bases not matched to a gene: 9. Looking up the rest from reference TRBV5-5 and TRBJ1-1 gives the full variable domain: DAGVTQSPTHLIKTRGQQVTLRCSPISGHKSVSWYQQVLGQGPQFIFQYYEKEERGRGNFPDRFSARQFPNYSSELNVNALLLGDSALYLCASSLDRGASGAFFGQGTRLTVV.